A single sample gave rise to the 31 T cell receptor beta chains below, sequenced in a study of blood T cell repertoires in COVID-19. The method was immunoSEQ multiplex PCR; TCRdb's version includes in-frame clones alone and lacks a portion of them. The sample lists about 420,000 clones; around 90% were seen once. The specimen sequenced was peripheral blood. Every receptor here comes from a man between 18 and 29 years old with COVID-19, enrolled during active disease.

This chain connects TRBV19 to TRBJ1-2; 7 nucleotides match TRBD1. Per the germline V gene, CDR1 is LNHDA and CDR2 is SQIVND (reference sequence). The V segment lost 4 bases and the J segment 4 bases; nucleotides outside the gene matches: 3. CDR3 length: 13 amino acids. Here the CDR3 reads CASSTTGTYGYTF. CDR3 nucleotide sequence: TGTGCCAGTAGTACGACAGGGACCTATGGCTACACCTTC.

The chain couples TRBV11-3 to TRBJ2-2; 7 bases are shared with TRBD1. With 2 bases clipped from V and 9 bases from J, the junction kept 3 bases outside the gene matches. CDR3 length: 13 amino acids. Germline V CDR1 and CDR2: SGHNT, YENEEA. In nucleotides, the CDR3 is TGTGCCAGCAGCTTAAGACAGGGACGGGAGCTGTTTTTT. Protein sequence: CASSLRQGRELFF.

The rearrangement uses TRBV27 and TRBJ1-6, with 7 bases matching TRBD1. The J segment lost 8 bases and the V segment lost 7 bases, leaving 20 bases of the junction unmatched. The CDR3 has 18 amino acids. From germline, CDR1 is MNHEY and CDR2 SMNVEV (reference sequence). CDR3 coding DNA: TGTGCCAGCACCCGGGATGGAGGGGGCCCGGTTAGTGATTCACCCCTCCACTTT. Protein sequence: CASTRDGGGPVSDSPLHF.

J is TRBJ2-7 and V is TRBV15, with 9 bases fitting TRBD2. CDR1 is LNHNV and CDR2 is YYDKDF in the germline V gene (reference sequence). This CDR3 is built from 14 residues. The trim removed 3 bases at V and 5 bases at J, leaving 5 bases unmatched. The CDR3 here is CATSRDRTSDEQYF. CDR3 DNA sequence: TGTGCCACCAGCAGGGACCGGACTAGCGACGAGCAGTACTTC.

This clone was recorded a few times. The J gene is TRBJ2-7, the V gene TRBV25-1; possibly TRBD1 for D (6 bases). The V gene's germline CDR1 is MGHDK and CDR2 SYGVNS. V was pared by 4 bases and J by 7 bases, with 23 bases between. This CDR3 spans 16 amino acids. CDR3 nucleotide sequence: TGTGCCAGCAGTGCGACTTCGGTTGGGCAGGGGTATGAGCAGTACTTC. Protein sequence: CASSATSVGQGYEQYF.

This rearrangement joins TRBV2 to TRBJ2-1; 15 nucleotides agree with TRBD2. This CDR3 comprises 17 residues. V dropped 6 bases and J dropped 7; count of bases not matched to a gene: 10. Germline values: CDR1 SNHLY, CDR2 FYNNEI. CDR3 residues: CASSWTSGRAGPNEQFF. The CDR3 DNA sequence: TGTGCCAGCAGCTGGACTAGCGGGAGGGCGGGGCCTAATGAGCAGTTCTTC.

A single count supports this clone. The V gene is TRBV7-9, the J gene TRBJ1-1, with D unresolved. Germline-derived CDR1 and CDR2 are SEHNR and FQNEAQ (reference sequence). V was pared by 0 bases and J by 5 bases, with 10 bases between. The CDR3 length is 14 residues. This chain's CDR3 is CASSLAMTGTEAFF. The CDR3 nucleotides are TGTGCCAGCAGCTTAGCTATGACCGGGACTGAAGCTTTCTTT.

The chain is built from TRBV5-4 and TRBJ2-1, with 14 bases matching TRBD2. The trim removed 6 bases at V and 6 bases at J, leaving 5 bases unmatched. Germline loops: CDR1 SGHNT, CDR2 YYREEE (reference sequence). This CDR3 is built from 15 residues. The CDR3 sequence is CASTSGTSGGNEQFF. Here the CDR3 DNA reads TGTGCCAGCACGTCAGGGACTAGCGGGGGCAATGAGCAGTTCTTC.

In this sample, this clone turned up once. The chain has TRBV30 and TRBJ2-1; TRBD2 matches 13 bases. CDR3 length: 15 amino acids. Germline V gives CDR1 GTSNPN, CDR2 SVGIG (reference sequence). V was pared by 0 bases and J by 9 bases, with 5 bases of the junction left unmatched. For the CDR3, the DNA is TGTGCCTGGAGTGTATGGACTAGCGGGAGTGCTGAGCAGTTCTTC. Protein product: CAWSVWTSGSAEQFF.

This clone was observed once. V is TRBV5-6 and J is TRBJ2-2, with D maybe TRBD2 (6 bases). The germline CDR1 and CDR2 sequences are SGHDT and YYEEEE. The CDR3 consists of 14 residues. Trimming took 3 bases from V and 0 from J, leaving 6 bases between them. In nucleotides, the CDR3 is TGTGCCAGCAGCTGGGGGGCGAACACCGGGGAGCTGTTTTTT. This encodes CASSWGANTGELFF.

The sample holds one count of this clone. The CDR3 loop reads CASSNRGVSGELFF. The DNA for the CDR3 is TGTGCCAGCAGTAATCGGGGGGTGTCCGGGGAGCTGTTTTTT. The chain uses TRBV6-5 and TRBJ2-2, with 7 bases lining up with TRBD2. CDR1 and CDR2 (germline): MNHEY, SVGAGI. The junction had 6 bases not matched to a gene; V was cut back by 5 bases and J by 6 bases. There are 14 residues in the CDR3.

This clone was picked up one time. The J gene is TRBJ2-7, the V gene TRBV28; D perhaps matches TRBD2 (7 bases). CDR1 and CDR2 (germline): MDHEN, SYDVKM. This CDR3 spans 16 amino acids. V lost 1 base and J lost 3, with 16 bases in between. CDR3 region: CASSLSYGGPHYEQYF. CDR3 DNA sequence: TGTGCCAGCAGTTTATCCTACGGGGGGCCCCACTACGAGCAGTACTTC.

With regard to this clone: The same CDR3 can be traced to other DNA sequences in this sample. The V and J genes are TRBV9 and TRBJ2-1; 7 nucleotides align to TRBD2. Per the germline V gene, CDR1 is SGDLS and CDR2 is YYNGEE. V shed 0 bases and J 2 bases; nucleotides not matched to a gene: 2. The CDR3 spans 15 residues. Here the CDR3 DNA reads TGTGCCAGCAGCGTAGCTAGCGGAACCTACAATGAGCAGTTCTTC. It encodes CASSVASGTYNEQFF.

V is TRBV4-1 and J is TRBJ2-3; D is undetermined. V lost 1 base, J lost 4 bases, and 9 bases lay in between. The CDR3 extends over 14 amino acids. The V gene's germline CDR1 is MGHRA and CDR2 YSYEKL. The CDR3 protein is CASSQVTNADTQYF. The DNA for the CDR3 is TGCGCCAGCAGCCAAGTAACTAATGCAGATACGCAGTATTTT.

The DNA of the CDR3 is TGTGCCAGCAGTGAGGACAGGGGATTATCCTACGAGCAGTACTTC. It codes for CASSEDRGLSYEQYF. The chain recombines TRBV6-1 with TRBJ2-7; 9 bases map to TRBD1. Germline values: CDR1 MNHNS, CDR2 SASEGT. The length of the CDR3 is 15 residues. V lost 3 bases and J lost 1; bases outside the gene matches: 4.

The chain couples TRBV6-6 to TRBJ1-1, with D perhaps matching TRBD1 (6 bases). The V end lost 8 bases, the J end lost 6 bases, and 10 bases lay between the germline ends. The germline CDR1 and CDR2 sequences are MNHNY and SVGAGI (reference sequence). The CDR3 extends over 11 amino acids. The CDR3, as DNA: TGTGCCAGCGGTCACAGGGCTGAAGCTTTCTTT. Protein: CASGHRAEAFF.

The J gene is TRBJ2-3, the V gene TRBV14, with 13 bases aligning to TRBD2. The CDR3 is made up of 16 amino acids. Germline lookup yields CDR1 SGHDN and CDR2 FVKESK. Germline trimming cut 4 bases from V and 4 bases from J; bases unmatched to any gene: 5. CDR3 DNA sequence: TGTGCCAGCAGCCTACCGGGACTAGCGGGATCAGATACGCAGTATTTT. Translation: CASSLPGLAGSDTQYF.

The CDR3: CASSLSASGNTEAFF. For the CDR3, the DNA is TGTGCCAGCAGTTTATCGGCCAGCGGGAACACTGAAGCTTTCTTT. The V call is TRBV27, the J call TRBJ1-1; no firm D call. CDR3 length equals 15 residues. The V gene's germline CDR1 is MNHEY and CDR2 SMNVEV (reference sequence). Trimming left V 0 bases short and J 1 base short, with 9 bases between.

A few counts support this clone. This sequence joins TRBV2 and TRBJ1-5; possibly TRBD1 for D (5 bases). Germline CDR1 and CDR2: SNHLY and FYNNEI. The germline V and J ends were trimmed by 6 bases and 2 bases, with 11 bases remaining between them. The CDR3 length is 14 residues. The CDR3 coding sequence is TGTGCCAGCAGACAGGAGAATGGCAATCAGCCCCAGCATTTT. Translated, it gives CASRQENGNQPQHF.

CDR3 sequence reads: CASSKQSAGAYNEQFF. The CDR3 bases are TGTGCCAGCAGCAAACAGTCAGCAGGGGCCTACAATGAGCAGTTCTTC. The chain is built from TRBV7-6 and TRBJ2-1; D might be TRBD1 (6 bases). Looked up from germline, CDR1 is SGHVS and CDR2 is FNYEAQ. Trimming removed 5 bases from V and 2 bases from J, with 16 bases in between. The CDR3 loop spans 16 amino acids.

For this clone: A much larger clonotype is one base distant, so this may be a read error. The chain recombines TRBV5-5 with TRBJ2-2; TRBD1 matches 7 bases. V was clipped by 2 bases and J by 3 bases; unmatched bases: 1. This CDR3 has 14 amino acids. Germline V gene lookup returns CDR1 SGHKS and CDR2 YYEKEE (reference sequence). The CDR3 protein is CASSLQGYTGELFF. CDR3 DNA sequence: TGTGCCAGCAGCTTACAGGGGTACACCGGGGAGCTGTTTTTT.

The chain has TRBV4-2 and TRBJ1-3; D unclear. CDR3 size: 16 residues. Germline CDR1 reads LGHNA; CDR2 reads YNFKEQ. Trimming pared 1 base from V and 0 bases from J, leaving 10 bases between. CDR3 nucleotide sequence: TGTGCCAGCAGCCAAGTAGGGAGGGACTCTGGAAACACCATATATTTT. Translating gives CASSQVGRDSGNTIYF.

The rearrangement uses TRBV2 and TRBJ2-1; 13 bases are a match to TRBD2. The germline gives CDR1 SNHLY, CDR2 FYNNEI. The CDR3 is 17 amino acids. The V gene end was trimmed by 1 base and the J gene end by 7 bases; junction bases not matched to a gene: 7. The DNA for the CDR3 is TGTGCCAGCAGTGAAGTGGGGACTAGCGGGACGGGGAATGAGCAGTTCTTC. It is translated as CASSEVGTSGTGNEQFF.

The sample holds a few counts of this clone. V gene TRBV7-9 combines with J gene TRBJ2-7, with D possibly TRBD2 on 5 matching bases. The germline gives CDR1 SEHNR, CDR2 FQNEAQ (reference sequence). Trimming took 8 bases from V and 0 from J, leaving 14 bases between them. This CDR3 spans 14 amino acids. CDR3: CASVDGLVSYEQYF. The CDR3 DNA reads as TGTGCCAGCGTGGACGGACTGGTCTCCTACGAGCAGTACTTC.

This clone was counted once. J is TRBJ1-4 and V is TRBV15, with 7 positions matching TRBD1. Germline CDR1 is LNHNV and CDR2 is YYDKDF (reference sequence). Trimming removed 0 bases from V and 6 bases from J; junction bases left unmatched: 4. CDR3 length equals 15 residues. The CDR3 protein is CATSRDRGTDEKLFF. The CDR3, as DNA: TGTGCCACCAGCAGAGATAGGGGGACAGATGAAAAACTGTTTTTT.

This chain uses TRBV21-1 with TRBJ2-7; the table names TRBD1, a call not compared with the DNA. TRBV21-1 is a known pseudogene. CDR3 size: 15 residues. Here the CDR3 reads CASSKASTAYYEQYF. Written as DNA, the CDR3 is TGTGCCAGCAGCAAAGCGTCGACAGCCTACTACGAGCAGTACTTC.

Concerning this clone: In the same sample, other DNA sequences code for this CDR3. J is TRBJ2-5 and V is TRBV7-8; D possibly corresponds to TRBD1 (6 bases). CDR1 and CDR2 from the germline V gene are SGHVS and FQNEAQ. The CDR3 sequence is 13 residues long. Between the trimmed V and J ends, which lost 3 bases and 4 bases, there was a span of 9 bases. The CDR3 DNA is TGTGCCAGCAGCTTTGCAGGGGTAGAGACCCAGTACTTC. Encoded protein: CASSFAGVETQYF.

This clone was counted a single time. The chain couples TRBV14 to TRBJ2-7, with 8 bases aligning to TRBD1. Losses at the gene ends were 0 bases for V and 1 base for J; bases not matched to a gene: 5. The CDR3 contains 16 residues. Germline CDR1 SGHDN, CDR2 FVKESK. CDR3 residues: CASSQENRDRSYEQYF. DNA for the CDR3: TGTGCCAGCAGCCAAGAAAACCGGGACAGGTCCTACGAGCAGTACTTC.

The table lists this clone with a count of one. The CDR3 sequence: CASSSPGLVFYEQYF. CDR3 bases: TGTGCCAGCAGCTCACCGGGACTAGTATTTTACGAGCAGTACTTC. The chain is built from TRBV11-3 and TRBJ2-7, with 8 bases lining up with TRBD2. V lost 4 bases, J lost 4 bases, and 9 bases stayed unmatched. Germline CDR1 reads SGHNT; CDR2 reads YENEEA. This CDR3 has 15 amino acids.

This chain joins TRBV7-9 and TRBJ1-1; possibly TRBD1 for D (6 bases). CDR3 size: 13 residues. The V gene lost 4 bases and the J gene lost 3 bases, with 9 bases spanning the gap. Germline V gene lookup returns CDR1 SEHNR and CDR2 FQNEAQ (reference sequence). The CDR3 sequence: CASSSGQYTEAFF. The CDR3 DNA sequence: TGTGCCAGCAGCTCAGGACAGTACACTGAAGCTTTCTTT.

This rearrangement joins TRBV11-3 to TRBJ2-2; weak D call: TRBD2 (6 bases). This CDR3 comprises 16 residues. Germline CDR1 reads SGHNT; CDR2 reads YENEEA. V lost 5 bases, J lost 5 bases, and 18 bases lay in between. CDR3 in amino acids: CASSPTPPGGTGELFF. CDR3 nucleotides: TGTGCCAGCAGCCCCACCCCCCCTGGGGGGACCGGGGAGCTGTTTTTT.